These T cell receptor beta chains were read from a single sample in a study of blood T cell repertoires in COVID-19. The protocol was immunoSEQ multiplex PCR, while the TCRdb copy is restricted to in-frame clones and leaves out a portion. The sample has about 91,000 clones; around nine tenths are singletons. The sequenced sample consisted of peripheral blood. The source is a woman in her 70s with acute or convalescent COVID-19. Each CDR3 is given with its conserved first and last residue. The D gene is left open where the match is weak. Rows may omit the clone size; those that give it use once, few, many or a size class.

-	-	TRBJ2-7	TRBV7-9	TGTGCCAGCAGCTTAGAGGGAGGCCCCTCCTACGAGCAGTACTTC	CASSLEGGPSYEQYF
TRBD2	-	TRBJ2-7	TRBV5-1	TGCGCCAGCAGCCCTGAGGGACTAGCTACCTACGAGCAGTACTTC	CASSPEGLATYEQYF
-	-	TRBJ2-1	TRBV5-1	TGCGCCAGCAGCTTGGGGGTAGCGGACAATGAGCAGTTCTTC	CASSLGVADNEQFF
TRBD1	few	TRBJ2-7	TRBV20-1	TGCAGTGCTAGTTGGACAGGGTTCTCCTACGAGCAGTACTTC	CSASWTGFSYEQYF
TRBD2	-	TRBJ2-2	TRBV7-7	TGTGCCAGCAGCTTAGATCCTAGCGGGAGAGACTTCACCGGGGAGCTGTTTTTT	CASSLDPSGRDFTGELFF
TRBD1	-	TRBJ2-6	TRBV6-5	TGTGCCAGCAGTATGACAGGGGTCGGGGCCAACGTCCTGACTTTC	CASSMTGVGANVLTF
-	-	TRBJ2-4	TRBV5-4	TGTGCCAGCAGCTTGGGCGCAGGACTAGCCAAAAACATTCAGTACTTC	CASSLGAGLAKNIQYF
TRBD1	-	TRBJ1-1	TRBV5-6	TGTGCCAGCAGCCGGGGGACAGGGGACACTGAAGCTTTCTTT	CASSRGTGDTEAFF
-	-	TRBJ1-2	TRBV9	TGTGCCAGCAGCGTAGAGGCAGGGTCTTTCGGTGGCTACACCTTC	CASSVEAGSFGGYTF
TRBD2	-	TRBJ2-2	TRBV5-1	TGCGCCAGCGGACTAGCGGGAGGCAGTAACGGGGAGCTGTTTTTT	CASGLAGGSNGELFF
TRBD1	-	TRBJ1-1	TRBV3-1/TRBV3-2	TGTGCCAGCAGCTACACAGGGGGCACTGAAGCTTTCTTT	CASSYTGGTEAFF
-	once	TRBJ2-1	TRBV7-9	TGTGCCAGCAGCTTAGACGGAGGGCGACTCAGAAATGAGCAGTTCTTC	CASSLDGGRLRNEQFF
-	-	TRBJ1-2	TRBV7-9	TGTGCCAGCAGCTTCCTAAACTATGGCTACACCTTC	CASSFLNYGYTF
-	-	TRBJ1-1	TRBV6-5	TGTGCCAGCACACGGGGAAGGGGGTATGGGGGTGAAGCTTTCTTT	CASTRGRGYGGEAFF
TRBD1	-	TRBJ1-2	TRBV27	TGTGCCAGCAGTCCCGGGACAGGAATGAACTATGGCTACACCTTC	CASSPGTGMNYGYTF
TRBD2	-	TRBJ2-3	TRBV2	TGTGCCAGCAGGGATACTAGCGACCGCACAGATACGCAGTATTTT	CASRDTSDRTDTQYF
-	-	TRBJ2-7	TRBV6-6	TGTGCCAGCCGTCCGGGAGAGGCCTACGAGCAGTACTTC	CASRPGEAYEQYF
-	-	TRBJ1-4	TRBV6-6	TGTGCCAGCAGTTACTTTGCGGGTGAAAAACTGTTTTTT	CASSYFAGEKLFF
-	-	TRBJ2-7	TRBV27	TGTGCCAGCAGTTTATCACAGAATCCCTACGAGCAGTACTTC	CASSLSQNPYEQYF
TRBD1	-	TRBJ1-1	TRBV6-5	TGTGCCAGCAGTTACTCGAGACAGGGGAGGACTGAAGCTTTCTTT	CASSYSRQGRTEAFF
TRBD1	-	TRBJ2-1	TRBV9	TGTGCCAGCAGCGTAGACAGGGGCCGGAATGAGCAGTTCTTC	CASSVDRGRNEQFF
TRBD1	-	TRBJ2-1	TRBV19	TGTGCCAGTAGTATTACCGGGACAGGGGGAATTTTAACCTACAATGAGCAGTTCTTC	CASSITGTGGILTYNEQFF
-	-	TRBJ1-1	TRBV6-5	TGTGCCAGCAGGGACCAGACAGATATGAACACTGAAGCTTTCTTT	CASRDQTDMNTEAFF
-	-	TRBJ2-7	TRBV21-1	TGTGCCAGCAGCAGCCGGTACGCTTCCGAGCAGTACTTC	CASSSRYASEQYF
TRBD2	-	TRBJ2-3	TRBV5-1	TGCGCCAGCAGCCAACTAGCGGGAGGGCCGAATACGCAGTATTTT	CASSQLAGGPNTQYF
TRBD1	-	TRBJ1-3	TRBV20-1	TGCAGTGCTAATGACAGGGGGGGAAACACCATATATTTT	CSANDRGGNTIYF
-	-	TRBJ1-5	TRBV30	TGTGCCTGGAGTAGGGCAGGAGGGTATCAGCCCCAGCATTTT	CAWSRAGGYQPQHF
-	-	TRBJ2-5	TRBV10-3	TGTGCCATCAGTGAGGCCAGGGGCCAAGAGACCCAGTACTTC	CAISEARGQETQYF
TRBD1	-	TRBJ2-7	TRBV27	TGTGCCAGCAGGCCGGGACAGGAATTATACGAGCAGTACTTC	CASRPGQELYEQYF
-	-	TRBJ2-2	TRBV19	TGTGCCAGTAGTATGGGCCCCGGGGAGCTGTTTTTT	CASSMGPGELFF
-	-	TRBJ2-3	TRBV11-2	TGTGCCAGCAGCTTAGGCGTTGGAGATACGCAGTATTTT	CASSLGVGDTQYF
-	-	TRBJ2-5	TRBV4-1	TGCGCCAGCAGCCTCTTGCTCGGAGAGACCCAGTACTTC	CASSLLLGETQYF
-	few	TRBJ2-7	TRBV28	TGTGCCAGCAGCCCCGGCTACGAGCAGTACTTC	CASSPGYEQYF
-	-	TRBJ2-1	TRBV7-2	TGTGCCAGCAGCTTAGTGGGAAGCCAGGGAGGTGAGCAGTTCTTC	CASSLVGSQGGEQFF
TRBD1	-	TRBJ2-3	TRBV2	TGTGCCAGCAGAGCAAGACAGGGGCGAACAGATACGCAGTATTTT	CASRARQGRTDTQYF
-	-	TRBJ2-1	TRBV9	TGTGCCAGCAGCGCCGATGGGGCGAACAATGAGCAGTTCTTC	CASSADGANNEQFF
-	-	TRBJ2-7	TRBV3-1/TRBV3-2	TGTGCCAGCAGCCATATGATACCTGGGGGGGCAGTGTCCTACGAGCAGTACTTC	CASSHMIPGGAVSYEQYF
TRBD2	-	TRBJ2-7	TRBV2	TGTGCCAGCAGTGAAAGAAAGCTAGCGGGGTCCTACGAGCAGTACTTC	CASSERKLAGSYEQYF
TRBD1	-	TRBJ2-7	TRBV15	TGTGCCACCAGCAGAGAAGGGACAGGGGTTGGCGAGCAGTACTTC	CATSREGTGVGEQYF
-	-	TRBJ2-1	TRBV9	TGTGCCAGCAGCGAGGGTATCGGGACTGGCTCCTACAATGAGCAGTTCTTC	CASSEGIGTGSYNEQFF
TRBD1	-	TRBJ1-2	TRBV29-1	TGCAGCGTTTCTACAGGGGGCATAGTTAGTGGCTACACCTTC	CSVSTGGIVSGYTF
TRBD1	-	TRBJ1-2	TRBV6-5	TGTGCCAGCAGTTTGACAGGGAGTCTGCGCTACACCTTC	CASSLTGSLRYTF
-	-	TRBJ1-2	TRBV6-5	TGTGCCACAGCACCGGGGACTAACTATGGCTACACCTTC	CATAPGTNYGYTF
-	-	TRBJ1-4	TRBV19	TGTGCCAGTAGTCCCGTCGGACGGGCGGGGGGGGAAAAACTGTTTTTT	CASSPVGRAGGEKLFF
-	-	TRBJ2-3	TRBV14	TGTGCCAGCAGCCAAGATCTGAGGGGGACGCAGTATTTT	CASSQDLRGTQYF
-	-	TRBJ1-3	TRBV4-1	TGCGCCAGCAGCCAAGTCCAGGGGAACACCATATATTTT	CASSQVQGNTIYF
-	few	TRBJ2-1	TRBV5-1	TGCGCCAGCAGCGGCGGTTCAGGGACTTACTACAATGAGCAGTTCTTC	CASSGGSGTYYNEQFF
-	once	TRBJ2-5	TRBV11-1	TGTGCCAGCAGCTCTCAAGAGACCCAGTACTTC	CASSSQETQYF
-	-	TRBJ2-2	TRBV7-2	TGTGCCAGCAGCTTAGCACAGGGGAACACCGGGGAGCTGTTTTTT	CASSLAQGNTGELFF